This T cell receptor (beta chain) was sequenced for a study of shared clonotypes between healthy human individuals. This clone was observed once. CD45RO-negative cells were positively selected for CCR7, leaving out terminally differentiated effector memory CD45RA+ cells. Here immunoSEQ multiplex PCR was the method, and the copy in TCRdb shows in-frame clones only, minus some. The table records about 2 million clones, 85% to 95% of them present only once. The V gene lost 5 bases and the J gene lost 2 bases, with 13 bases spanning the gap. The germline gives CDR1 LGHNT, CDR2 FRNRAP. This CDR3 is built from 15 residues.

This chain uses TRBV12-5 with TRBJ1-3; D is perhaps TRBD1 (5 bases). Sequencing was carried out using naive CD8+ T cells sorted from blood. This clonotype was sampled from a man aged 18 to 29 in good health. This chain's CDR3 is CASGPGWGAGNTIYF. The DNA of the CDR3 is TGTGCTAGTGGTCCCGGGTGGGGGGCTGGAAACACCATATATTTT.